The table lists the clone carrying this T cell receptor beta chain with many counts. Its cognate antigen is unknown. This sample is part of a study of regulatory T cells in long-lasting Graves disease. Study findings and constraints: Analysis covered peripheral blood alone, not thyroid tissue. TRBV28, TRBJ1-2 and TRBJ2-5 emerged as the favored segments in persistent disease. Lower TCR diversity characterized persistent Graves' patients relative to newly diagnosed patients.

The authors built TCR beta libraries using iRepertoire HTBI primers and Arm-PCR of CDR3 regions. Via MiXCR, TCRdb re-called the multiplex PCR reads, giving one row per CDR3 protein. This sample has over 450,000 distinct CDR3 sequences, with about 22% found just once. Indicated time point: persistent/refractory GD, antithyroid drugs over 5 years with positive TRAb. Following extraction of RNA from PBMCs, that RNA was used to make the TCR library. A blood draw put 8 to 10 milliliters of peripheral blood into EDTA tubes. This CDR3 contains 14 residues. CDR1 and CDR2 (germline): MDHEN, SYDVKM. V lost 6 bases to trimming and J lost 2 bases, with 14 bases between them.

The TCR was taken from a female donor with Graves disease. Sample: peripheral blood mononuclear cells (PBMCs), taken when the disease was refractory, from a patient treated with antithyroid drugs. V usage is TRBV28 and J usage is TRBJ2-7, with a possible D match to TRBD1 (5 bases). The DNA for the CDR3 is TGTGCCAGCAGCCCCTGGCAGGACACCTACGAGCAGTACTTC. Translating gives CASSPWQDTYEQYF.